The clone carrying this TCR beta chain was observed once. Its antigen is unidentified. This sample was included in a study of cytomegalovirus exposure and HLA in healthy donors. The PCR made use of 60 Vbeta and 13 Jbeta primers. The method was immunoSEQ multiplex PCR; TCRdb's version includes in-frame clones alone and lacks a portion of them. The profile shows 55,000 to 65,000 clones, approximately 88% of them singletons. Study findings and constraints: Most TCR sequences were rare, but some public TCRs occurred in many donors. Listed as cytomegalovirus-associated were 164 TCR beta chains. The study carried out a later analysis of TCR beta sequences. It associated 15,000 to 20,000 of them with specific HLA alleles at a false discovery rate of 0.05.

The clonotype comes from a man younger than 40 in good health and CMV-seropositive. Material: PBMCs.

CDR3: CASSWTSETDTQYF. The CDR3 DNA follows: TGTGCCAGCAGCTGGACTAGCGAGACAGATACGCAGTATTTT. This chain joins TRBV5-4 and TRBJ2-3; 9 bases line up with TRBD2. The length of the CDR3 is 14 residues. V shed 3 bases, J shed 3 bases, and the junction held 2 bases outside the gene matches. The germline V gene encodes CDR1 SGHNT and CDR2 YYREEE (reference sequence).